Detailed here is one TCR beta chain. Its antigen is still unknown. Researchers ran the PCR with 60 Vbeta and 13 Jbeta primers. TCRdb keeps only in-frame clones here, not all; method: immunoSEQ multiplex PCR. The sample includes about 130,000 clones. The sample is drawn from a study of cytomegalovirus exposure and HLA in healthy donors. Looking at the study overall: Around 85 million unique TCR sequences came from HLA-typed donors in an early release.

CDR3 length equals 16 residues. Trimming removed 4 bases at V and 5 bases at J, with 20 bases between. Germline CDR1 MGHDK, CDR2 SYGVNS. Study-wide findings and caveats: It was reported that TCR beta sequences correctly inferred the HLA-A and HLA-B alleles for most subjects. Most observed TCR sequences were rare, whereas some public TCRs were detected in many donors. The authors listed 150 or so TCR beta chains as cytomegalovirus-associated.

This chain links TRBV25-1 with TRBJ1-1; D uncertain. This TCR derives from a man younger than 45 in good health and CMV-seronegative. Source material: PBMCs. CDR3 amino acids: CASSGIALGGGTEAFF. The CDR3 DNA reads TGTGCCAGCAGTGGAATCGCTCTGGGAGGTGGTACTGAAGCTTTCTTT.